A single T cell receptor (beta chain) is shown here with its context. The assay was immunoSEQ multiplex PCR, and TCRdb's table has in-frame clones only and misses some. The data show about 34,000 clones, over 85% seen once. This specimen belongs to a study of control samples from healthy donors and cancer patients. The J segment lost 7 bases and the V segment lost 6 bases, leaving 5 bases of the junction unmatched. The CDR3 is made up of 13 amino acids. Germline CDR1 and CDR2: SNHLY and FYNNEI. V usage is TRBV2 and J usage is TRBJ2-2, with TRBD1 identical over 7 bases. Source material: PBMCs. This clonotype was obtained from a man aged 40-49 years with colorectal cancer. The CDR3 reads CASSDREGGELFF. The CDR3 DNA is TGTGCCAGCAGCGACAGGGAAGGCGGGGAGCTGTTTTTT.